This section outlines one T cell receptor beta chain sequence together with its context. The source of the sample is a study of blood T cell repertoires in COVID-19. Study information: Acute and convalescent COVID-19 samples came from the United States, Italy and Spain. The analysed material was cDNA or gDNA that came from T cells, B-cell-depleted T cells, or PBMCs.

Per the authors' pipeline: Researchers report that nucleated cell counts were estimated from reference gene primer amplification. Using immunoSEQ multiplex PCR, the repertoire was profiled, and TCRdb retains in-frame clones only, with some absent. The D gene and trimming were derived from the DNA, and the V and J assignments and clone size from that table. The table includes 180,000 or so clones, approximately 90% detected once. The sequence was collected from a man aged 18 to 30 with acute or convalescent COVID-19. The sequenced sample consisted of peripheral blood.

Written as DNA, the CDR3 is TGCAGCGCCGGAGCAGGGGCCAATCAGCCCCAGCATTTT. Translating gives CSAGAGANQPQHF. This chain joins TRBV29-1 and TRBJ1-5, with a weak D call TRBD1 (6 bases). Germline V CDR1 and CDR2: SQVTM, ANQGSEA. This CDR3 has 13 residues. The V end was cut by 7 bases, the J end by 3 bases, with 13 bases between.